This TCR beta chain was observed in a study of naive and memory T cell subsets (dated by TCRdb to the late 2010s). Regarding the complete study: An open-source, UMI-based TCR alpha and beta sequencing pipeline was applied to sorted naive and memory peripheral blood T cell subsets. The results of the functional CMV T cell responses matched the IgG serology results in every case. RNA was DNase-treated and reverse transcribed with TCR constant-region primers, mostly using SuperScript III. The paper as a whole reports these results and caveats: In both CD4 and CD8 cells, a rise in Gini index and a fall in Shannon and inverse Simpson diversity were observed from naive through CM, EM and EMRA. No ground truth was available to validate the repertoire findings for the naive and memory subsets. RNA-based TCR counts may be affected by expression changes linked to T cell activation and differentiation. Following error correction, more than 95% of naive TCR sequences occurred only once, which made naive abundance distributions much steeper than those of memory subsets. A clonotype was defined as a single alpha or beta chain sequence rather than as a paired alpha/beta receptor. The abundance of TCRs followed a power law with an exponent that differed between naive and memory subsets yet stayed consistent across the three individuals.

This clonotype is a singleton in its sample. The specificity of this receptor is unknown. No much larger clonotype is one base removed from it; base qualities were not supplied. Weak support is all one read offers. Library creation used UMI-ligation and nested PCR. An equimolar mix of two oligonucleotides covering both TRBC1 and TRBC2 was used as the beta constant-region primer. A single-stranded oligonucleotide containing the SP2 primer and a 12-nucleotide UMI was joined to the 3' end of the cDNA by T4 RNA ligase 1. The ligated cDNA went through four rounds of PCR with nested alpha and beta constant-region primers together with the SP2 primer. Incubation of the ligation reaction was carried out at 16 degrees C for roughly 18-24 hours. PCR2 was typically performed as a SYBR Green qPCR and was stopped at a predetermined threshold so that over-amplification was prevented. Apart from the first purification, every purification step used Agencourt AMPure XP magnetic beads. Libraries were quantified by Qubit and checked on a TapeStation, where a main peak was expected near 650 bp. Sequencing of the pooled libraries was done on an Illumina MiSeq using v2 2x251 paired-end kits, which typically yielded roughly 0.95-2.3 million reads per sample. Each sample was pooled at 3 to 5 nM, and roughly 4.5-8% PhiX was included to help cluster recognition. The paper's data handling went like this. Using tag matching that tolerated one base-pair mismatch, Decombinator assigned V and J genes to FASTQ reads that had been processed by Demultiplexor. UMIs were used by Collapsinator to correct both sequencing errors and frequency errors arising from PCR heterogeneity. CDR3Translator translated TCRs and extracted CDR3s from the conserved cysteine to the FGXG phenylalanine, flagging non-productive sequences. Repertoires were subsampled to equal numbers of UMI-defined TCRs before Gini, Shannon entropy and inverse Simpson indices were calculated. Within the linear range, a power law was fitted to clonotype abundance distributions using maximum likelihood. On one naive CD8 sample, the pipeline and MIGEC gave similar UMI counts, unique TCR numbers and clonal distributions. A set of some 7,600 CMV-associated CDR3 sequences, compiled from VDJdb and a published dataset, was used to search the repertoires. TCRdb ran its own pipeline on the public reads, namely fastp trimming at Q25 and MiXCR clone calling, and kept in-frame beta chains. Each record represents a unique CDR3 protein, reported with the most common genes and DNA among its rows. These V and J calls rely on TCRdb rather than the paper's analysis. This sample lists about 5,400 distinct CDR3 sequences; around 7% were detected once. The top ten clones comprise 40% to 45% of the sample.

CDR1 and CDR2 are read off the germline V gene as SQVTM and ANQGSEA. The cysteine opens and the phenylalanine closes a CDR3 of 14 amino acids. The only DNA kept is the CDR3, 42 bases in frame from the first base. Between the V and J ends, shortened by 1 base and 7 bases respectively, the junction contains 16 bases. Separate amplification of TCR alpha and beta chain libraries was performed from the second PCR step onward. CMV status of each donor was established by measuring IFNgamma production from CD4+ T cells after fresh PBMCs were stimulated overnight with CMV viral lysate. CD4 T cells were positively selected with Miltenyi beads, followed by positive selection of CD8 T cells from the CD4-negative fraction. After staining for CD3, CD4, CD8, CD45RA, CD27 and a live/dead dye, cells were sorted on a BD Aria II into four subsets based on CD45RA and CD27. Effector memory cells were sorted as CD45RA-CD27-, and EMRA cells as CD45RA+CD27-. Blood was obtained from a few healthy volunteers, and the blood from each volunteer was fractionated into CD4 and CD8 T cells and subsequently into four differentiation subsets. Approximately 130 ml of peripheral blood was drawn per donor, and PBMC were isolated by Ficoll-Paque PLUS density-gradient centrifugation. Sorted cells were lysed in RLT buffer, and RNA was extracted with a Qiagen RNeasy kit and stored at -80°C.

The clonotype comes from a human donor in good health. Sample: effector memory CD8+ T cells from blood. The intended sense of this specimen's cell subset or site label: effector memory, CD45RA- CD27-. The sequence is built from TRBV29-1 and TRBJ1-2; the D gene cannot be resolved reliably. The CDR3: CSVEGRCWYSGYTF. In nucleotides, the sequence is TGCAGCGTTGAAGGTCGGTGTTGGTACAGTGGCTACACCTTC.